The clone carrying this T cell receptor beta chain was detected ten times or more. Its specificity is not known. Donors were healthy Caucasian individuals from Russia aged about 6 to 95. The sample originates from a study of blood T cells in healthy people across ages. The V and J ends lost 2 bases and 6 bases respectively, with 9 bases between them. The germline CDR1 and CDR2 sequences are SGHTA and FQGNSA. CDR3 length equals 13 residues. Using a J-beta primer mix together with a sample-barcoded 5' primer, a second PCR was run for roughly 7 to 11 cycles. Each cDNA molecule, via a template-switch adaptor with 12 random nucleotides, was tagged. TCRdb re-analysed the 5' RACE reads in MiXCR, keeping a single row per CDR3 protein. The profile covers approximately 810,000 distinct CDR3 sequences, with more than 25% appearing a single time and roughly a sixth taken by the ten largest. Study-wide results and limits: Per million T cells, the diversity of TCR beta decreased roughly linearly as age advanced.

The chain links TRBV7-2 to TRBJ2-3; no reliable D call. Input material: blood. The receptor was derived from a woman aged 80 or over in good health. The CDR3 here is CASSLRFADTQYF. CDR3 DNA: TGTGCCAGCAGCTTACGATTCGCGGATACGCAGTATTTT.